One sample yielded the 17 T cell receptor beta chains listed below, sequenced in a study of CD8 T cells in ankylosing spondylitis. Whole-study findings and limits: What appeared characteristic of ankylosing spondylitis blood was a TCR beta motif of about eight highly homologous variants.

Their recognized antigens are unknown. TCRdb redid the calling of the 5' RACE reads with MiXCR, one entry per CDR3 protein. Of some 840,000 distinct CDR3 sequences listed, 12% are singletons. The sample taken for sequencing was blood, either unsorted or a sorted T cell fraction (not recorded which). Source of these receptors: a male donor with ankylosing spondylitis.

This clonotype turned up a few times. The chain couples TRBV4-2 to TRBJ1-1, with D hard to call. CDR3 size: 15 residues. The germline V gene encodes CDR1 LGHNA and CDR2 YNFKEQ. The ends were cut back, 0 bases at V and 4 bases at J, with 12 bases in the middle. The CDR3 DNA is TGTGCCAGCAGCCAAGACAGCTTTAAGGTCACTGAAGCTTTCTTT. This codes for CASSQDSFKVTEAFF.

This sequence joins TRBV7-9 and TRBJ2-3; D uncertain. V lost 5 bases to trimming and J lost 6 bases, with 15 bases between them. This CDR3 has 14 residues. From germline, CDR1 is SEHNR and CDR2 FQNEAQ (reference sequence). CDR3 residues: CASSLGSVADTQYF. CDR3 sequence (DNA): TGTGCCAGCAGCCTCGGGTCCGTAGCTGATACGCAGTATTTT.

Many counts were recorded for this clonotype. The rearrangement uses TRBV18 and TRBJ2-1, with D maybe TRBD1 (6 bases). CDR1 is KGHSH and CDR2 is LQKENI in the germline V gene. Between the trimmed V and J ends, which lost 0 bases and 9 bases, there was a span of 15 bases. The CDR3 runs 15 residues. This CDR3 is CASSPPGQPRLEQFF. The CDR3 DNA follows: TGTGCCAGCTCACCACCGGGACAACCGAGGCTTGAGCAGTTCTTC.

This clonotype has only a few counts. This chain joins TRBV5-1 and TRBJ1-4; tentatively, D is TRBD1 (5 bases). The CDR3 consists of 15 residues. V lost 3 bases, J lost 8 bases, and 17 bases lay in between. The germline gives CDR1 SGHRS, CDR2 YFSETQ. The CDR3 nucleotides are TGCGCCAGCAGCTCGACAGCCACATGGGGGGAAAAACTGTTTTTT. It yields the protein CASSSTATWGEKLFF.

This clonotype was picked up many times. This chain joins TRBV5-1 and TRBJ2-7, with D tentatively TRBD2 (5 bases). Trimming pared 5 bases from V and 6 bases from J, leaving 12 bases between. Germline V gives CDR1 SGHRS, CDR2 YFSETQ. This CDR3 spans 12 amino acids. CDR3 protein: CASRGDQREQYF. The CDR3 DNA reads TGCGCCAGCAGGGGAGATCAACGCGAGCAGTACTTC.

The gene calls are TRBV6-1 and TRBJ2-2; D is perhaps TRBD1 (6 bases). Per germline, CDR1 MNHNS and CDR2 SASEGT. CDR3 length: 15 amino acids. Between the trimmed V and J ends, which lost 6 bases and 6 bases, there was a span of 17 bases. The CDR3 coding sequence is TGTGCCAGCAGCCGCTGGACAGACGAACCCGGGGAGCTGTTTTTT. Amino acids: CASSRWTDEPGELFF.

Many counts were recorded for this clonotype. This chain joins TRBV6-2 or TRBV6-3 and TRBJ2-7, with D unclear. The V and J ends lost 5 bases and 0 bases respectively, with 17 bases between them. Germline CDR1 and CDR2: MNHEY and SVGEGT. This CDR3 comprises 16 residues. The CDR3 spells CASSLAVRYNSYEQYF. As DNA, the CDR3 is TGTGCCAGCAGTCTGGCCGTGCGTTACAACTCCTACGAGCAGTACTTC.

This clonotype was recorded a few times. The chain uses TRBV5-1 and TRBJ1-4; D uncertain. The CDR3 totals 12 residues. The V and J ends lost 7 bases and 8 bases respectively, with 12 bases between them. Germline V gene sequence: CDR1 SGHRS, CDR2 YFSETQ. Written as DNA, the CDR3 is TGCGCCAGCCGGGAATTTGAGGAAAAACTGTTTTTT. This codes for CASREFEEKLFF.

This clonotype was recorded at least ten times. This chain joins TRBV15 and TRBJ2-1; D perhaps matches TRBD2 (5 bases). Germline V gene sequence: CDR1 LNHNV, CDR2 YYDKDF (reference sequence). Trimming pared 1 base from V and 4 bases from J, leaving 8 bases between. CDR3 size: 14 residues. Here the CDR3 DNA reads TGTGCCACCAGCAGAGGTGGCGGGTACAATGAGCAGTTCTTC. The encoded protein is CATSRGGGYNEQFF.

This rearrangement joins TRBV12-3 or TRBV12-4 to TRBJ1-5; 12 bases agree with TRBD1. The CDR3 sequence is 16 residues long. With 6 bases clipped from V and 3 bases from J, the junction kept 6 bases outside the gene matches. The CDR3 sequence: CASSRTGQGANQPQHF. The CDR3 nucleotides read TGTGCCAGCAGCCGTACGGGACAGGGGGCCAATCAGCCCCAGCATTTT.

The CDR3 DNA follows: TGTGCCAGCAGTCGGGAGAATGAAAAACTGTTTTTT. This gives the protein CASSRENEKLFF. This chain joins TRBV2 and TRBJ1-4; the D is unclear. The CDR3 covers 12 residues. Trimming took 5 bases from V and 5 from J, leaving 6 bases between them. CDR1 and CDR2 from the germline V gene are SNHLY and FYNNEI. Drawing the rest from reference TRBV2 and TRBJ1-4, the complete variable domain is EPEVTQTPSHQVTQMGQEVILRCVPISNHLYFYWYRQILGQKVEFLVSFYNNEISEKSEIFDDQFSVERPDGSNFTLKIRSTKLEDSAMYFCASSRENEKLFFGSGTQLSVL.

This clonotype was observed a few times. The rearrangement joins TRBV6-1 to TRBJ2-1; D not resolved. The CDR3 has 14 residues. Germline CDR1 is MNHNS and CDR2 is SASEGT. Trimming removed 8 bases from V and 9 bases from J, with 20 bases in between. CDR3 region: CASGNLRARVEQFF. For the CDR3, the DNA is TGTGCCAGCGGGAACCTAAGGGCTCGTGTTGAGCAGTTCTTC.

The rearrangement links TRBV4-3 to TRBJ2-2, with D perhaps TRBD2 (6 bases). Germline V gene lookup returns CDR1 LGHNA and CDR2 YSLEER. The V and J ends lost 0 bases and 5 bases respectively, with 10 bases between them. CDR3 length: 15 residues. The CDR3 here is CASSQDFGRTGELFF. The CDR3 nucleotides read TGCGCCAGCAGCCAAGACTTTGGGAGGACCGGGGAGCTGTTTTTT.

This clonotype has ten or more counts. CDR3 in amino acids: CSASPLAVSYNEQFF. As DNA, the CDR3 is TGCAGTGCTAGTCCACTAGCGGTTTCCTACAATGAGCAGTTCTTC. The chain has TRBV20-1 and TRBJ2-1; 8 bases are shared with TRBD2. This CDR3 contains 15 residues. V shed 3 bases and J 1 base; nucleotides not matched to a gene: 5. Looked up from germline, CDR1 is DFQATT and CDR2 is SNEGSKA (reference sequence).

This chain links TRBV4-3 with TRBJ2-5; TRBD2 matches 8 bases. Germline CDR1 and CDR2: LGHNA and YSLEER. The CDR3 covers 15 residues. With V trimmed by 3 bases and J by 5 bases, 8 bases remained unmatched. CDR3 sequence: CASSQDVAGGETQYF. In DNA form, the CDR3 reads TGCGCCAGCAGCCAGGACGTGGCGGGAGGTGAGACCCAGTACTTC.

V is TRBV6-1 and J is TRBJ2-1, with D tentatively TRBD2 (6 bases). This CDR3 spans 15 amino acids. V gave up 2 bases and J gave up 0 bases, with 8 bases separating them. Germline V gives CDR1 MNHNS, CDR2 SASEGT. The CDR3 spells CASSELASSYNEQFF. For the CDR3, the DNA is TGTGCCAGCAGTGAACTAGCGTCCTCCTACAATGAGCAGTTCTTC.

This clonotype was counted ten times or more. J is TRBJ2-1 and V is TRBV4-3; maybe TRBD1 (5 bases). V gave up 1 base and J gave up 8 bases, with 21 bases separating them. The CDR3 spans 17 residues. Germline V gene lookup returns CDR1 LGHNA and CDR2 YSLEER. CDR3 sequence (DNA): TGCGCCAGCAGCCAAGTTGTAGGCTGGGTTGGCAGGGATGAGCAGTTCTTC. This codes for CASSQVVGWVGRDEQFF.